This T cell receptor (beta chain) stems from a study of blood T cell repertoires in COVID-19. Across the whole study: Samples taken during acute and convalescent COVID-19 were collected in the United States, Italy and Spain. The analysed material was cDNA or gDNA that came from T cells, B-cell-depleted T cells, or PBMCs.

Trimming removed 4 bases at V and 2 bases at J, with 23 bases between. Germline assignment: CDR1 LGHNA and CDR2 YNFKEQ. The CDR3 covers 18 residues. Original data processing: Cell counts per sample came from amplifying reference gene primers. Method: immunoSEQ multiplex PCR; TCRdb's copy keeps in-frame clones and lacks some. Clonal size and the V and J genes are those of that table, whereas D and trimming came from the DNA. The sample contains more than 85,000 clones, around 89% of which appear only once. Sequenced: peripheral blood. The V gene is TRBV4-2, the J gene TRBJ2-5, with D maybe TRBD1 (6 bases). This TCR was sampled from a woman in her forties or fifties with acute or convalescent COVID-19. DNA for the CDR3: TGTGCCAGCAGCCGAGGGGGTGGAGTGCGTAGCGAACAAGAGACCCAGTACTTC. The encoded protein is CASSRGGGVRSEQETQYF.